This TCR beta chain was captured by sequencing in a study of T cell repertoires in cytomegalovirus infection. Study summary: Signatures in public TCR beta sequences pointed to both CMV infection and matching HLA type. Study-wide results and caveats: Totalled public TCR beta family frequency picked out people who carried CMV plus the relevant HLA. Ex vivo, HLA-C-restricted CMV-specific TCR beta clonotypes prevailed over the rest of the response.

TCRdb itself ran the reads through MiXCR, one entry per CDR3 protein. The repertoire holds 200,000 to 250,000 distinct CDR3 sequences, roughly 23% seen once, with about 20% in the top ten. A few counts support this clonotype. What it binds is not known. Germline CDR1 reads MGHRA; CDR2 reads YSYEKL. The CDR3 is 15 amino acids. Trimming cost V 3 bases and J 3 bases; bases outside gene matches: 7. Sequenced: CD8+ T cells from PBMCs. The receptor was derived from a human donor in good health (CMV status not recorded). Some clones in this sample may be carry-over from other donors' samples. The rearrangement links TRBV4-1 to TRBJ1-1; 7 positions agree with TRBD1. CDR3 loop: CASSHPQGRDTEAFF. The CDR3 nucleotides are TGCGCCAGCAGCCACCCACAGGGGAGGGACACTGAAGCTTTCTTT.